The next 30 T cell receptor beta chains were all read from a single sample in a study of shared clonotypes between healthy human individuals. Cells designated naive CD8 were CD45RO-negative and were positively selected for CCR7, with terminally differentiated effector memory CD45RA+ cells excluded. This table comes from immunoSEQ multiplex PCR, and its TCRdb copy is limited to in-frame clones, with some not included. Here the sample spans 550,000 to 600,000 clones, 95% to 98% being singletons. The sequenced sample was naive CD8+ T cells sorted from blood. All receptors come from a man under 40 in good health.

The chain has TRBV10-3 and TRBJ2-1, with 7 bases aligning to TRBD1. J gave up 8 bases and V 0 bases, and 10 bases lay outside the gene matches. The CDR3 runs to 16 residues. Germline V gene data show CDR1 as ENHRY and CDR2 as SYGVKD. The CDR3 DNA sequence: TGTGCCATCAGTGAGTCGAGGGGACAGAAGCACTATGAGCAGTTCTTC. Its protein is CAISESRGQKHYEQFF.

The V gene is TRBV9, the J gene TRBJ1-1; 7 bases line up with TRBD1. The CDR3 runs 15 residues. Germline values: CDR1 SGDLS, CDR2 YYNGEE. Unmatched junction bases numbered 5, after V lost 0 bases and J lost 3 bases. CDR3 sequence reads: CASSVEGTDHTEAFF. The CDR3 DNA is TGTGCCAGCAGCGTAGAAGGGACAGACCACACTGAAGCTTTCTTT. The variable domain in full, completed from reference TRBV9 and TRBJ1-1, reads DSGVTQTPKHLITATGQRVTLRCSPRSGDLSVYWYQQSLDQGLQFLIQYYNGEERAKGNILERFSAQQFPDLHSELNLSSLELGDSALYFCASSVEGTDHTEAFFGQGTRLTVV.

The chain uses TRBV19 and TRBJ1-5, with no clear D. Germline CDR1 and CDR2: LNHDA and SQIVND (reference sequence). V was shortened by 3 bases and J by 0 bases, with 15 bases between the two germline ends. This CDR3 has 17 residues. Here the CDR3 reads CASSIEGSSYSNQPQHF. The CDR3 nucleotides read TGTGCCAGTAGTATCGAAGGGAGTTCTTATAGCAATCAGCCCCAGCATTTT.

V usage is TRBV10-2 and J usage is TRBJ1-1; D is uncertain. Trimming left V 0 bases short and J 7 bases short, with 9 bases between. The germline gives CDR1 WSHSY, CDR2 SAAADI. This CDR3 has 13 amino acids. CDR3 protein: CASSESNTVEAFF. The DNA of the CDR3 is TGCGCCAGCAGTGAGTCTAACACCGTTGAAGCTTTCTTT.

This rearrangement joins TRBV10-2 to TRBJ2-3; D is unclear. The CDR3 runs to 15 residues. Per the germline V gene, CDR1 is WSHSY and CDR2 is SAAADI. V shed 5 bases and J shed 3 bases, with 15 bases lying between them. The CDR3 region has the DNA TGCGCCAGCAGTCCACTTCGACGTGGGACAGATACGCAGTATTTT. Translation: CASSPLRRGTDTQYF.

This clone has only one observation. The identical CDR3 is also encoded by other nucleotide sequences in the sample. The rearrangement links TRBV29-1 to TRBJ1-5, with D possibly TRBD1 on 5 matching bases. Germline CDR1 SQVTM, CDR2 ANQGSEA. CDR3 length: 12 residues. V was pared by 7 bases and J by 6 bases, with 13 bases between. The CDR3 here is CSAGRVGQPQHF. CDR3 coding DNA: TGCAGCGCCGGCAGGGTCGGTCAGCCCCAGCATTTT.

The chain has TRBV5-1 and TRBJ2-3, with 9 bases identical to TRBD2. V was pared by 1 base and J by 2 bases, with 5 bases of the junction left unmatched. CDR1 and CDR2 (germline): SGHRS, YFSETQ. This CDR3 is built from 16 residues. CDR3 protein: CASSLRAGGLTDTQYF. CDR3 coding DNA: TGCGCCAGCAGCTTGAGAGCGGGAGGTCTCACAGATACGCAGTATTTT.

The V call is TRBV14, the J call TRBJ2-5; 7 bases match TRBD2. V trimming: 0 bases; J trimming: 1 base; junction bases outside the gene matches: 5. The CDR3 totals 16 residues. Looked up from germline, CDR1 is SGHDN and CDR2 is FVKESK. The CDR3 sequence is CASSQEAAGAQETQYF. CDR3 nucleotide sequence: TGTGCCAGCAGCCAAGAAGCGGCGGGAGCCCAAGAGACCCAGTACTTC.

The rearrangement links TRBV27 to TRBJ2-1; TRBD2 matches at 8 bases. The CDR3 covers 14 residues. Germline-derived CDR1 and CDR2 are MNHEY and SMNVEV (reference sequence). J was trimmed by 4 bases and V by 10 bases; bases with no gene match: 9. The CDR3 protein is CATRAGGEYNEQFF. In DNA form, the CDR3 reads TGTGCCACCCGGGCGGGGGGAGAGTACAATGAGCAGTTCTTC.

The CDR3 sequence: CAWSNGGGGVNEQFF. In DNA form, the CDR3 reads TGTGCCTGGAGTAACGGAGGCGGGGGGGTCAATGAGCAGTTCTTC. The genes are TRBV30 and TRBJ2-1, with TRBD2 identical over 9 bases. V dropped 2 bases and J dropped 6; count of bases not matched to a gene: 8. The CDR3 has 15 residues. Germline lookup yields CDR1 GTSNPN and CDR2 SVGIG (reference sequence).

The rearrangement uses TRBV11-2 and TRBJ2-7, with 8 bases matching TRBD2. The germline V gene encodes CDR1 SGHAT and CDR2 FQNNGV. V lost 0 bases and J lost 0; bases outside the gene matches: 7. This CDR3 is 17 amino acids long. Written as DNA, the CDR3 is TGTGCCAGCAGCTTAGATATACTAGCGGACCCCTCCTACGAGCAGTACTTC. This sequence encodes CASSLDILADPSYEQYF.

The chain recombines TRBV5-1 with TRBJ2-7, with TRBD1 identical over 8 bases. The CDR3 is 16 residues long. CDR1 and CDR2 (germline): SGHRS, YFSETQ. The V and J ends lost 4 bases and 2 bases, in that order; junction bases with no gene match: 11. The CDR3 spells CASSPSPGQGAYEQYF. The DNA for the CDR3 is TGCGCCAGCAGCCCGAGTCCCGGACAGGGAGCCTACGAGCAGTACTTC.

This clone was counted once. The J gene is TRBJ1-1, the V gene TRBV7-6; D remains ambiguous. The ends were cut back, 5 bases at V and 3 bases at J, with 13 bases in the middle. The CDR3 consists of 14 residues. Germline assignment: CDR1 SGHVS and CDR2 FNYEAQ. CDR3 nucleotide sequence: TGTGCCAGCAGCGATAGCCCCGGGGACACTGAAGCTTTCTTT. Encoded protein: CASSDSPGDTEAFF.

This chain links TRBV10-3 with TRBJ2-3; tentative D call: TRBD1 (6 bases). Trimming cost V 7 bases and J 0 bases, with 17 bases left between them. CDR1 ENHRY and CDR2 SYGVKD come from the germline V gene. This CDR3 contains 16 residues. The CDR3 region is CAITADSQTSTDTQYF. CDR3 nucleotides: TGTGCCATCACTGCGGACAGCCAAACTAGCACAGATACGCAGTATTTT.

The J gene is TRBJ2-6, the V gene TRBV29-1; maybe TRBD2 (5 bases). CDR1 is SQVTM, CDR2 ANQGSEA, per germline. The length of the CDR3 is 18 residues. V was trimmed by 3 bases and J by 1 base, leaving 19 bases between them. CDR3 residues: CSVEEGFARGSGANVLTF. For the CDR3, the DNA is TGCAGCGTTGAGGAAGGTTTTGCTCGAGGGTCTGGGGCCAACGTCCTGACTTTC. Based on the CDR3 plus reference TRBV29-1 and TRBJ2-6, the full variable domain is SAVISQKPSRDICQRGTSLTIQCQVDSQVTMMFWYRQQPGQSLTLIATANQGSEATYESGFVIDKFPISRPNLTFSTLTVSNMSPEDSSIYLCSVEEGFARGSGANVLTFGAGSRLTVL.

The chain couples TRBV6-5 to TRBJ2-7; D may be TRBD2 (6 bases). CDR3 length equals 15 residues. V lost 7 bases and J 5 bases, leaving 21 bases between the germline ends. CDR1 is MNHEY and CDR2 is SVGAGI in the germline V gene. As DNA, the CDR3 is TGTGCCAGCAATCTAAAATCGCTGCCGGGGGACGAGCAGTACTTC. This gives the protein CASNLKSLPGDEQYF.

The chain has TRBV10-1 and TRBJ2-7; D perhaps matches TRBD1 (7 bases). Germline CDR1 WNHNN, CDR2 SYGVQD (reference sequence). With 0 bases removed from V and 3 bases from J, the gap between germline ends came to 12 bases. The CDR3 loop spans 15 amino acids. CDR3 region: CASSESGGGFYEQYF. Written as DNA, the CDR3 is TGCGCCAGCAGTGAGTCTGGAGGGGGCTTCTACGAGCAGTACTTC.

This clone was picked up one time. The V gene is TRBV15, the J gene TRBJ2-3; 10 bases map to TRBD2. V trimming: 6 bases; J trimming: 4 bases; junction bases outside the gene matches: 7. The CDR3 length is 15 residues. Germline values: CDR1 LNHNV, CDR2 YYDKDF (reference sequence). The CDR3, as DNA: TGTGCCACCAGGGAGCGGGAGGGCCTGGCAGATACGCAGTATTTT. As protein: CATREREGLADTQYF.

A single count supports this clone. The rearrangement uses TRBV29-1 and TRBJ2-7, with TRBD1 identical over 9 bases. Germline CDR1 is SQVTM and CDR2 is ANQGSEA. J lost 3 bases, V lost 0 bases, and 9 bases had no gene match. The CDR3 is 16 residues long. CDR3 loop: CSVEDRKMGQGYEQYF. DNA of the CDR3: TGCAGCGTTGAAGATCGTAAGATGGGACAGGGCTACGAGCAGTACTTC.

CDR3 DNA sequence: TGTGCCAGCAGCTTTCGAGCGGGAGGGCCAGCGGATACGCAGTATTTT. Translating gives CASSFRAGGPADTQYF. V and J are TRBV7-6 and TRBJ2-3; 10 bases agree with TRBD2. Germline V gene lookup returns CDR1 SGHVS and CDR2 FNYEAQ. V lost 3 bases to trimming and J lost 6 bases; unmatched junction nucleotides: 9. This CDR3 contains 16 residues.

This sequence joins TRBV5-1 and TRBJ2-7, with D unclear. CDR3 length equals 15 residues. V lost 0 bases and J 3 bases, leaving 13 bases between the germline ends. The germline CDR1 and CDR2 sequences are SGHRS and YFSETQ. The CDR3 here is CASSLAMGLFYEQYF. In DNA, the CDR3 is TGCGCCAGCAGCTTGGCCATGGGGTTGTTCTACGAGCAGTACTTC.

V and J are TRBV9 and TRBJ2-1, with TRBD1 identical over 10 bases. The CDR3 contains 12 residues. Germline assignment: CDR1 SGDLS and CDR2 YYNGEE. The V segment lost 3 bases and the J segment 12 bases; nucleotides outside the gene matches: 3. CDR3 DNA: TGTGCCAGCAGCGGGAGGGACAGGGGGCAGTTCTTC. It translates to CASSGRDRGQFF.

In the case of this clone: At the DNA level, this CDR3 is encoded by other sequences in the same sample as well. This chain links TRBV11-2 with TRBJ2-2; TRBD2 is a possible D gene (6 bases). V was clipped by 1 base and J by 2 bases, with 11 bases between them. Germline loops: CDR1 SGHAT, CDR2 FQNNGV. The CDR3 spans 16 residues. As DNA, the CDR3 is TGTGCCAGCAGCTTAGGCGGGACGGTTAACACCGGGGAGCTGTTTTTT. Protein product: CASSLGGTVNTGELFF.

The chain uses TRBV27 and TRBJ2-1; no definite D call. The length of the CDR3 is 12 residues. CDR1 is MNHEY, CDR2 SMNVEV, per germline (reference sequence). Trimming removed 8 bases from V and 7 bases from J, with 12 bases in between. CDR3 residues: CASWARWNEQFF. The CDR3 DNA reads TGTGCCAGCTGGGCTAGATGGAATGAGCAGTTCTTC.

A word on this clone: The junction and the germline gene differ at one end; a read error may be behind it. The V gene is TRBV7-9, the J gene TRBJ1-2; maybe TRBD1 (6 bases). Looked up from germline, CDR1 is SEHNR and CDR2 is FQNEAQ (reference sequence). CDR3 size: 16 residues. The CDR3 reads CASSLAAREGQIGYTF. CDR3 in DNA: TGTGCCAGCAGCCTAGCGGCTCGGGAGGGACAAATTGGCTACACCTTC.

For this clone: Other nucleotide sequences in the sample specify the same CDR3. This sequence joins TRBV7-9 and TRBJ2-5; no clear D. The length of the CDR3 is 11 residues. Germline V gives CDR1 SEHNR, CDR2 FQNEAQ (reference sequence). V was pared by 4 bases and J by 3 bases, with 3 bases between. Here the CDR3 reads CASSSKETQYF. The DNA for the CDR3 is TGTGCCAGCAGCTCAAAAGAGACCCAGTACTTC.

The rearrangement links TRBV27 to TRBJ2-1; TRBD2 matches 9 bases. The CDR3 length is 16 residues. After removal of 2 bases from V and 3 bases from J, the junction contained 5 bases not matched to a gene. In germline, CDR1 is MNHEY, CDR2 SMNVEV (reference sequence). The CDR3: CASSLRTSAFYNEQFF. For the CDR3, the DNA is TGTGCCAGCAGTTTACGGACTAGCGCCTTCTACAATGAGCAGTTCTTC.

The chain carries TRBV9 and TRBJ2-7; 8 positions match TRBD1. Germline CDR1 is SGDLS and CDR2 is YYNGEE. The CDR3 spans 15 residues. J gave up 5 bases and V 0 bases, and 7 bases lay outside the gene matches. The CDR3 region is CASSVGGTGGDEQYF. The CDR3 nucleotides are TGTGCCAGCAGCGTAGGCGGGACAGGAGGCGACGAGCAGTACTTC.

This clone was seen only once. This chain uses TRBV7-8 with TRBJ1-5, with TRBD1 as a possible D gene (5 bases). From germline, CDR1 is SGHVS and CDR2 FQNEAQ. The CDR3 is 14 residues long. V was trimmed by 5 bases and J by 6 bases, leaving 14 bases between them. CDR3 nucleotide sequence: TGTGCCAGCAGCATCAGGGAGAGGAGTCAGCCCCAGCATTTT. It yields the protein CASSIRERSQPQHF.

This clone was seen only once. CDR3 in amino acids: CASSQSQGEEKLFF. CDR3 nucleotide sequence: TGTGCCAGCAGCCAATCTCAGGGTGAGGAAAAACTGTTTTTT. V gene TRBV7-6 combines with J gene TRBJ1-4, with D possibly being TRBD1 (5 bases). Trimming removed 5 bases from V and 8 bases from J, with 15 bases in between. The length of the CDR3 is 14 residues. Germline V gives CDR1 SGHVS, CDR2 FNYEAQ.